The following is a TCR beta chain sequence with its context. Its antigen is unidentified. The source of the sample is a study of cytomegalovirus exposure and HLA in healthy donors. Study-level results: The records held CMV serostatus as the only immune exposure information.

Primers for the PCR totalled 60 Vbeta and 13 Jbeta. Profiled with immunoSEQ multiplex PCR; TCRdb holds only in-frame clones, not every one. The sample lists about 200,000 clones; roughly 72% were seen once. Germline CDR1 and CDR2: SEHNR and FQNEAQ (reference sequence). V was clipped by 3 bases and J by 9 bases; unmatched bases: 9. This CDR3 region has 16 residues. This TCR came from a man aged 30-40 years in good health and CMV-seronegative. V and J are TRBV7-9 and TRBJ2-1; 12 nucleotides align to TRBD2. The sample was PBMCs. CDR3 sequence reads: CASSFPSGRAYGEQFF. In DNA, the CDR3 is TGTGCCAGCAGCTTTCCTAGCGGGAGGGCGTATGGTGAGCAGTTCTTC.